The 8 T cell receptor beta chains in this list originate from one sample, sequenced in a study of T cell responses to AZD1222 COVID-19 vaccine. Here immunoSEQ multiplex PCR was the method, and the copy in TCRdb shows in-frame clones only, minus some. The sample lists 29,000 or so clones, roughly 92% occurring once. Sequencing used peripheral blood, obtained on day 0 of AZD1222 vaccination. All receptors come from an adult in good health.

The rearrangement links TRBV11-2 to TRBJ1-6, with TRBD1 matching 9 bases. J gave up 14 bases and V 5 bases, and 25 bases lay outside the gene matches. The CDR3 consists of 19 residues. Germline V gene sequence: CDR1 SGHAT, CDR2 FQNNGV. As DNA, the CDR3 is TGTGCCAGCAGCCAGGAACCGGGACAGGGCATCCCCCCGTGGGTGGCCCTCCACTTT. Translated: CASSQEPGQGIPPWVALHF.

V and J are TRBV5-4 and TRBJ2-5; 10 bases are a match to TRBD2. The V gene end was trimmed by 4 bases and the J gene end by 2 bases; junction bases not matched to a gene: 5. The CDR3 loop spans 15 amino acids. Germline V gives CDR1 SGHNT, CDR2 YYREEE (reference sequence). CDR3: CASSGGTSVQETQYF. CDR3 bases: TGTGCCAGCAGCGGGGGGACTAGCGTTCAAGAGACCCAGTACTTC. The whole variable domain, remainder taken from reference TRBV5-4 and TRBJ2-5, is ETGVTQSPTHLIKTRGQQVTLRCSSQSGHNTVSWYQQALGQGPQFIFQYYREEENGRGNFPPRFSGLQFPNYSSELNVNALELDDSALYLCASSGGTSVQETQYFGPGTRLLVL.

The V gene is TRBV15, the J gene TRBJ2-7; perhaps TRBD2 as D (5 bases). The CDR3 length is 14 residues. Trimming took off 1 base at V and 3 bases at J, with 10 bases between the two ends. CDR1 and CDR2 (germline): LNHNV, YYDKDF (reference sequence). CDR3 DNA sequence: TGTGCCACCAGCAGAGGCCGCGGAGGCTACGAGCAGTACTTC. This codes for CATSRGRGGYEQYF.

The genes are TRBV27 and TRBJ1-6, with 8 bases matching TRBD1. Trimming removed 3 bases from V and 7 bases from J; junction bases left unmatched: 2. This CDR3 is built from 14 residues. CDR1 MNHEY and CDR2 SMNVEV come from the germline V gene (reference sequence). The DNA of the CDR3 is TGTGCCAGCAGTTTGCAGGGGGCGAATTCACCCCTCCACTTT. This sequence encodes CASSLQGANSPLHF.

The CDR3 DNA reads as TGCAGCGTTGCTTCCGGGTTGGAAGCTTTCTTT. The encoded protein is CSVASGLEAFF. The chain recombines TRBV29-1 with TRBJ1-1; D unresolved. V was pared by 4 bases and J by 8 bases, with 11 bases between. Looked up from germline, CDR1 is SQVTM and CDR2 is ANQGSEA. CDR3 length: 11 residues.

The CDR3 DNA is TGCGCCAGCAGTTCACAGGGTCCCGGGTACGAGCAGTACTTC. Translated, it gives CASSSQGPGYEQYF. The gene calls are TRBV5-1 and TRBJ2-7, with a weak D call TRBD1 (6 bases). V lost 5 bases, J lost 4 bases, and 16 bases lay in between. The CDR3 runs to 14 residues. CDR1 SGHRS and CDR2 YFSETQ come from the germline V gene.

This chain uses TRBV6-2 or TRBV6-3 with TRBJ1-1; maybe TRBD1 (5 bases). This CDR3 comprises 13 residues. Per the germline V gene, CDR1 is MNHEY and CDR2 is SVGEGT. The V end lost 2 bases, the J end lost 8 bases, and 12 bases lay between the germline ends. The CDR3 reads CASSYRWAGEAFF. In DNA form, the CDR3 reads TGTGCCAGCAGTTACAGGTGGGCAGGGGAAGCTTTCTTT.

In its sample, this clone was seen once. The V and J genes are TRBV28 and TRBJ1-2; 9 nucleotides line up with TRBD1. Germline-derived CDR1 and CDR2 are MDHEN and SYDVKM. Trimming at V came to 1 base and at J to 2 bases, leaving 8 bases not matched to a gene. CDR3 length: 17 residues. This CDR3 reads CASSLLGGQGRNYGYTF. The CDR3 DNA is TGTGCCAGCAGTTTATTGGGGGGACAGGGTCGAAACTATGGCTACACCTTC.